The entry below gives a single T cell receptor beta chain sequence along with its context. Its antigen is currently unknown. Assay: immunoSEQ multiplex PCR; the TCRdb copy retains only in-frame clones and omits some. The table lists about 460,000 clones, approximately 90% of them singletons. The data are from a study of Ad26.COV2.S vaccination and SARS-CoV-2 variants. Treatment meaning: 15 to 20 received Ad26.COV2.S at low or high dose, single or two shots; 5 received placebo; per-sample allocation not given. Day 63 after the first vaccine or placebo injection was the time point for sampling. Study-wide results and limits: Vaccinees and placebo recipients showed similar non-spike TCR breadth.

The clonotype originates from a person aged 18-60 years who received the Ad26.COV2.S COVID-19 vaccine or a placebo. The specimen was peripheral blood, collected in a trial of Ad26.COV2.S vaccine versus placebo.

The DNA of the CDR3 is TGTGCCTCCCACGACAGGGGAGGTTTGAACACTGAAGCTTTCTTT. As protein: CASHDRGGLNTEAFF. The V call is TRBV27, the J call TRBJ1-1, with 8 bases aligning to TRBD1. V was clipped by 11 bases and J by 0 bases; unmatched bases: 11. The CDR3 runs to 15 residues. Germline V CDR1 and CDR2: MNHEY, SMNVEV (reference sequence).